Following are 14 T cell receptor beta chains from one sample sequenced in a study of Tregs in tolerant kidney transplant recipients. Measured with immunoSEQ multiplex PCR; TCRdb has only the in-frame clones, and not every one. The sample includes about 77,000 clones, 95% to 98% seen only once; the top ten take 0.55% to 0.6%. Sample: CD4+ T cells from blood, taken before the transplant. The receptors derive from a human donor who received a combined kidney and bone marrow transplant.

The chain is built from TRBV7-2 and TRBJ2-6; no firm D call. This CDR3 contains 13 residues. In germline, CDR1 is SGHTA, CDR2 FQGNSA. Trimming left V 5 bases short and J 1 base short, with 3 bases between. Here the CDR3 DNA reads TGTGCCAGCAGCCAGTCTGGGGCCAACGTCCTGACTTTC. Its protein is CASSQSGANVLTF.

The chain has TRBV20-1 and TRBJ2-5, with D uncertain. The CDR3 is 11 amino acids. Trimming shortened V by 3 bases and J by 1 base, and 3 bases separated the two germline ends. Germline CDR1 and CDR2: DFQATT and SNEGSKA (reference sequence). The CDR3 spells CSARAQETQYF. The DNA of the CDR3 is TGCAGTGCTAGGGCCCAAGAGACCCAGTACTTC.

This CDR3 reads CASSPGQRTDTQYF. CDR3 in DNA: TGCGCCAGCAGCCCGGGACAGCGCACAGATACGCAGTATTTT. This chain connects TRBV5-1 to TRBJ2-3; 7 positions match TRBD1. Germline V gene sequence: CDR1 SGHRS, CDR2 YFSETQ. The V and J ends lost 4 bases and 1 base, in that order; junction bases with no gene match: 3. The CDR3 totals 14 residues.

This chain links TRBV7-6 with TRBJ2-2; 9 bases align to TRBD1. Germline CDR1 and CDR2: SGHVS and FNYEAQ. This CDR3 contains 16 residues. Losses at the gene ends were 1 base for V and 7 bases for J; bases not matched to a gene: 7. The CDR3 nucleotides are TGTGCCAGCAGCTTAGGGACAGGGGACGGTGGCGGGGAGCTGTTTTTT. This codes for CASSLGTGDGGGELFF.

This chain joins TRBV4-3 and TRBJ1-6; D is unresolved. Germline CDR1 reads LGHNA; CDR2 reads YSLEER. The CDR3 is 18 amino acids. V lost 0 bases and J lost 6, with 18 bases in between. This CDR3 is CASSQEAIRSRPNSPLHF. The CDR3 region has the DNA TGCGCCAGCAGCCAAGAGGCCATAAGGAGTAGGCCTAATTCACCCCTCCACTTT.

The V call is TRBV10-3, the J call TRBJ2-3; the match to TRBD2 covers 7 bases. CDR3 length equals 12 residues. J lost 14 bases, V lost 6 bases, and 11 bases had no gene match. Germline CDR1 is ENHRY and CDR2 is SYGVKD. CDR3 in amino acids: CAIRDSREVRYF. The DNA of the CDR3 is TGTGCCATCAGAGACTCACGGGAGGTGCGGTATTTT.

This chain uses TRBV4-1 with TRBJ1-1; the D is unclear. Trimming took 6 bases from V and 1 from J, leaving 12 bases between them. This CDR3 has 14 residues. The germline V gene encodes CDR1 MGHRA and CDR2 YSYEKL. This CDR3 reads CASRGVLKNTEAFF. For the CDR3, the DNA is TGCGCCAGCAGGGGAGTGCTTAAGAACACTGAAGCTTTCTTT.

The chain recombines TRBV10-1 with TRBJ2-7; 12 bases are shared with TRBD2. This CDR3 is 13 amino acids long. After removal of 9 bases from V and 6 bases from J, the junction contained 6 bases not matched to a gene. Germline values: CDR1 WNHNN, CDR2 SYGVQD (reference sequence). This CDR3 reads CARTSGRVCEQYF. CDR3 DNA sequence: TGCGCCAGGACTAGCGGGAGAGTTTGCGAGCAGTACTTC.

The chain recombines TRBV19 with TRBJ1-1; D perhaps matches TRBD1 (6 bases). The CDR3 extends over 15 amino acids. The germline gives CDR1 LNHDA, CDR2 SQIVND (reference sequence). V was shortened by 6 bases and J by 1 base, with 15 bases between the two germline ends. CDR3: CASRGGPQTNTEAFF. CDR3 sequence (DNA): TGTGCCAGTAGGGGGGGGCCTCAGACGAACACTGAAGCTTTCTTT.

V usage is TRBV14 and J usage is TRBJ2-1, with D possibly TRBD2 on 5 matching bases. Trimming took off 9 bases at V and 8 bases at J, with 14 bases between the two ends. The germline V gene encodes CDR1 SGHDN and CDR2 FVKESK. This CDR3 spans 12 amino acids. The chain's CDR3 is CASGEFLDEQFF. In nucleotides, the CDR3 is TGTGCCAGTGGGGAGTTTTTAGATGAGCAGTTCTTC.

The CDR3 DNA sequence: TGTGCCAGTAGTATAGTGGTCAGAATAAACACTGAAGCTTTCTTT. Translating gives CASSIVVRINTEAFF. The rearrangement links TRBV19 to TRBJ1-1; D unresolved. CDR1 is LNHDA and CDR2 is SQIVND in the germline V gene (reference sequence). The CDR3 is 15 residues long. V gave up 1 base and J gave up 2 bases, with 11 bases separating them.

The V gene is TRBV29-1, the J gene TRBJ1-1; D unclear. The CDR3 has 13 residues. Germline CDR1 SQVTM, CDR2 ANQGSEA. V was cut by 8 bases and J by 3 bases, with 16 bases left in between. The CDR3 protein is CSWNLLRDTEAFF. In DNA, the CDR3 is TGCAGCTGGAACCTATTGAGGGACACTGAAGCTTTCTTT.

The chain is built from TRBV10-3 and TRBJ2-1; D is perhaps TRBD1 (7 bases). Germline loops: CDR1 ENHRY, CDR2 SYGVKD. There are 17 residues in the CDR3. V was cut by 6 bases and J by 6 bases, with 24 bases left in between. The CDR3 DNA reads as TGTGCCATCAGCCTGACAGGGTATGAGGGAGGACGCAATGAGCAGTTCTTC. Translating it yields CAISLTGYEGGRNEQFF.

The chain uses TRBV28 and TRBJ1-6; TRBD1 agrees at 9 bases. CDR3 length equals 16 residues. Unmatched junction bases numbered 10, after V lost 6 bases and J lost 7 bases. From germline, CDR1 is MDHEN and CDR2 SYDVKM. The CDR3 loop is CASSPNRGRRNSPLHF. In DNA, the CDR3 is TGTGCCAGCAGCCCTAACAGGGGGCGGCGGAATTCACCCCTCCACTTT. The complete variable domain, with remaining parts taken from reference TRBV28 and TRBJ1-6, reads DVKVTQSSRYLVKRTGEKVFLECVQDMDHENMFWYRQDPGLGLRLIYFSYDVKMKEKGDIPEGYSVSREKKERFSLILESASTNQTSMYLCASSPNRGRRNSPLHFGNGTRLTVT.